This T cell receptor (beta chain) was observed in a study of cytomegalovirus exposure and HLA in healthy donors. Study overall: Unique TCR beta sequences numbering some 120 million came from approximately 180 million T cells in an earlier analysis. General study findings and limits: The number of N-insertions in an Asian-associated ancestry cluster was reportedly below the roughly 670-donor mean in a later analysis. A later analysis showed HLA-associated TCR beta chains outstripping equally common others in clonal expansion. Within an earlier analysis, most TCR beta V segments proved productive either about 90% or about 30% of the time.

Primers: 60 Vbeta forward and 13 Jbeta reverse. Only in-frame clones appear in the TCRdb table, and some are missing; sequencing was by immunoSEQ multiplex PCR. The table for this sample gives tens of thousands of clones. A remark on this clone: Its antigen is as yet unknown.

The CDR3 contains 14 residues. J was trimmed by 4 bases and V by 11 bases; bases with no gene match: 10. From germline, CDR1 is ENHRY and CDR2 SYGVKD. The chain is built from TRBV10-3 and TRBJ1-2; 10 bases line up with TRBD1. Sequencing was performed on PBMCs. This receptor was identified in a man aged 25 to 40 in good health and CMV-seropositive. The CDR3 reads CAFRRDRGLYGYTF. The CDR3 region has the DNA TGTGCCTTCCGCCGGGACAGGGGCCTCTATGGCTACACCTTC.